One sample yielded the 30 T cell receptor beta chains listed below, sequenced in a study of Ad26.COV2.S vaccination and SARS-CoV-2 variants (dated by TCRdb to the early 2020s). Library construction relied on the immunoSEQ multiplex PCR assay. Here the immuneACCESS table is served through TCRdb, limited to in-frame sequences with V and J called. Missing clones are a known gap in these copies; in checked studies unresolved V genes cover under half, and the rest lacks a known reason. The sample table records 200,000 to 300,000 clones; around 88% of these occur just once. The ten largest clones add up to approximately 3% of the sample. What this sample's treatment or condition label stands for: some 19 received Ad26.COV2.S at low or high dose, single or two shots; about 5 received placebo; per-sample allocation not given. For vaccine and placebo recipients, repertoires were sequenced using samples collected on day 63 after the first injection.

The material was peripheral blood, obtained in a trial of Ad26.COV2.S vaccine versus placebo. These receptors all come from a person between 18 and 65 years old who received the Ad26.COV2.S COVID-19 vaccine or a placebo.

CDR3 region: CASSVGMGQLTDTQYF. The DNA of the CDR3 is TGTGCCAGCAGCGTAGGGATGGGACAGCTCACAGATACGCAGTATTTT. The V call is TRBV9, the J call TRBJ2-3; 7 positions agree with TRBD1. Trimming at V came to 0 bases and at J to 2 bases, leaving 6 bases not matched to a gene. In germline, CDR1 is SGDLS, CDR2 YYNGEE. The CDR3 is 16 residues long. Supplemented by reference TRBV9 and TRBJ2-3, the full variable domain reads DSGVTQTPKHLITATGQRVTLRCSPRSGDLSVYWYQQSLDQGLQFLIQYYNGEERAKGNILERFSAQQFPDLHSELNLSSLELGDSALYFCASSVGMGQLTDTQYFGPGTRLTVL.

J is TRBJ2-5 and V is TRBV19, with 7 bases identical to TRBD2. The CDR3 totals 13 residues. V was clipped by 4 bases and J by 2 bases; unmatched bases: 1. Germline V lookup: CDR1 LNHDA, CDR2 SQIVND (reference sequence). The CDR3 loop is CASSRGLQETQYF. The DNA of the CDR3 is TGTGCCAGTAGTAGGGGACTACAAGAGACCCAGTACTTC.

This clone was observed once. The CDR3 DNA reads as TGTGCCACCAGCAGAGATGCAAGACAGGTGAATGAAAAACTGTTTTTT. This gives the protein CATSRDARQVNEKLFF. This rearrangement joins TRBV15 to TRBJ1-4; weak D call: TRBD1 (6 bases). V lost 0 bases to trimming and J lost 5 bases, with 13 bases between them. The CDR3 totals 16 residues. Germline V gene sequence: CDR1 LNHNV, CDR2 YYDKDF (reference sequence).

The V gene is TRBV4-3, the J gene TRBJ1-1; 7 nucleotides match TRBD1. Germline trimming cut 3 bases from V and 1 base from J; bases unmatched to any gene: 5. The CDR3 covers 15 residues. Germline V lookup: CDR1 LGHNA, CDR2 YSLEER. The CDR3 here is CASSHRGTANTEAFF. CDR3 DNA sequence: TGCGCCAGCAGCCATCGGGGGACAGCGAACACTGAAGCTTTCTTT.

V gene TRBV6-5 combines with J gene TRBJ2-7; D may be TRBD1 (5 bases). Deletions cut 8 bases from V and 3 bases from J, with 14 bases between. The CDR3 spans 13 residues. In germline, CDR1 is MNHEY, CDR2 SVGAGI. CDR3 DNA: TGTGCCAGCCTCCAACAGGTTAGCTACGAGCAGTACTTC. Translated, it gives CASLQQVSYEQYF.

As DNA, the CDR3 is TGTGCCAGCAGAGTGGACAGGGGTAGCAATCAGCCCCAGCATTTT. Amino acids: CASRVDRGSNQPQHF. This chain joins TRBV2 and TRBJ1-5; TRBD1 matches at 9 bases. With 6 bases clipped from V and 0 bases from J, the junction kept 3 bases outside the gene matches. The CDR3 runs 15 residues. Germline values: CDR1 SNHLY, CDR2 FYNNEI. Based on the CDR3 plus reference TRBV2 and TRBJ1-5, the full variable domain is EPEVTQTPSHQVTQMGQEVILRCVPISNHLYFYWYRQILGQKVEFLVSFYNNEISEKSEIFDDQFSVERPDGSNFTLKIRSTKLEDSAMYFCASRVDRGSNQPQHFGDGTRLSIL.

In DNA, the CDR3 is TGTGCCAGCAGCGTAGGCAGACACGCGAACACCGGGGAGCTGTTTTTT. Translating gives CASSVGRHANTGELFF. The V gene is TRBV9, the J gene TRBJ2-2; no reliable D call. CDR1 is SGDLS, CDR2 YYNGEE, per germline. The CDR3 spans 16 residues. V lost 0 bases, J lost 0 bases, and 9 bases lay in between.

The chain is built from TRBV7-2 and TRBJ2-5; 13 nucleotides align to TRBD2. The V gene's germline CDR1 is SGHTA and CDR2 FQGNSA. The V and J ends lost 1 base and 7 bases, in that order; junction bases with no gene match: 3. The CDR3 consists of 15 residues. The CDR3 DNA follows: TGTGCCAGCAGCTTAGGACTAGCGGGAGGTGGGACCCAGTACTTC. The encoded protein is CASSLGLAGGGTQYF.

V usage is TRBV9 and J usage is TRBJ2-1; TRBD1 is a possible D gene (6 bases). Germline loops: CDR1 SGDLS, CDR2 YYNGEE. The CDR3 totals 13 residues. The germline V and J ends were trimmed by 2 bases and 9 bases, with 12 bases remaining between them. The CDR3 coding sequence is TGTGCCAGCAGCGTTGGAACAGGGTTTGAGCAGTTCTTC. As protein: CASSVGTGFEQFF.

The chain links TRBV27 to TRBJ2-3; D ambiguous. This CDR3 is 12 amino acids long. Looked up from germline, CDR1 is MNHEY and CDR2 is SMNVEV (reference sequence). Trimming cost V 2 bases and J 4 bases, with 4 bases left between them. This CDR3 reads CASSLPSDTQYF. For the CDR3, the DNA is TGTGCCAGCAGTTTACCCTCAGATACGCAGTATTTT.

The V gene is TRBV7-3, the J gene TRBJ2-1, with 9 positions matching TRBD2. Trimming took 7 bases from V and 4 from J; bases not matched to a gene: 8. The CDR3 length is 15 residues. Germline V gene lookup returns CDR1 SGHTA and CDR2 FQGTGA. This CDR3 is CASTSAGGSYNEQFF. CDR3 DNA sequence: TGTGCCAGCACCTCAGCGGGAGGCTCTTACAATGAGCAGTTCTTC.

In its sample, this clone was seen once. This chain links TRBV21-1 with TRBJ2-3; the DNA was not used to check the table's D call, TRBD2. TRBV21-1 represents a pseudogene. This CDR3 is 16 amino acids long. CDR3 DNA sequence: TGTGCCAGCAGCAAAGCCGGGACTAGCGGGAGAGATACGCAGTATTTT. It encodes CASSKAGTSGRDTQYF.

This clone was picked up one time. This chain links TRBV6-2 or TRBV6-3 with TRBJ1-5; 9 bases fit TRBD1. V shed 4 bases and J 6 bases; nucleotides not matched to a gene: 10. CDR3 size: 16 residues. Per the germline V gene, CDR1 is MNHEY and CDR2 is SVGEGT. For the CDR3, the DNA is TGTGCCAGCAGTTTATGGGGACAGGGAATACTTCAGCCCCAGCATTTT. Translation gives CASSLWGQGILQPQHF.

CDR3: CASSQVGWTGRGNTEAFF. In DNA, the CDR3 is TGTGCCAGCAGCCAAGTGGGTTGGACAGGGCGAGGGAACACTGAAGCTTTCTTT. This sequence joins TRBV14 and TRBJ1-1; 8 bases agree with TRBD1. CDR3 length: 18 amino acids. Germline CDR1 and CDR2: SGHDN and FVKESK. Trimming cost V 1 base and J 1 base; bases outside gene matches: 11.

V and J are TRBV5-1 and TRBJ2-7; weak D call: TRBD1 (6 bases). CDR1 SGHRS and CDR2 YFSETQ come from the germline V gene. The CDR3 spans 14 residues. Deletions cut 4 bases from V and 2 bases from J, with 13 bases between. CDR3 region: CASSRRQAAYEQYF. In DNA form, the CDR3 reads TGCGCCAGCAGCCGCCGACAGGCCGCCTACGAGCAGTACTTC.

V gene TRBV30 combines with J gene TRBJ2-1, with 9 bases identical to TRBD1. Germline V lookup: CDR1 GTSNPN, CDR2 SVGIG (reference sequence). The junction had 13 bases not matched to a gene; V was cut back by 4 bases and J by 6 bases. The CDR3 totals 16 residues. CDR3 DNA sequence: TGTGCCTGGAATCATGACAGGGGGAGCAAATTCAATGAGCAGTTCTTC. Residues: CAWNHDRGSKFNEQFF.

The chain has TRBV29-1 and TRBJ1-2; 7 nucleotides align to TRBD1. Germline CDR1 is SQVTM and CDR2 is ANQGSEA. There are 17 residues in the CDR3. V lost 5 bases and J lost 0; bases outside the gene matches: 15. In DNA, the CDR3 is TGCAGCGTTCCGAGCGGGACAGCTATTCGAGCTAACTATGGCTACACCTTC. Translation gives CSVPSGTAIRANYGYTF. The variable domain in full, completed from reference TRBV29-1 and TRBJ1-2, reads SAVISQKPSRDICQRGTSLTIQCQVDSQVTMMFWYRQQPGQSLTLIATANQGSEATYESGFVIDKFPISRPNLTFSTLTVSNMSPEDSSIYLCSVPSGTAIRANYGYTFGSGTRLTVV.

This chain connects TRBV18 to TRBJ1-4, with TRBD1 identical over 9 bases. V was pared by 5 bases and J by 8 bases, with 9 bases of the junction left unmatched. The CDR3 is 15 residues long. Germline lookup yields CDR1 KGHSH and CDR2 LQKENI. CDR3 sequence reads: CASSSPGQGREKLFF. CDR3 coding DNA: TGTGCCAGCTCATCCCCGGGACAGGGTCGAGAAAAACTGTTTTTT.

The chain employs TRBV15 and TRBJ2-7; D is uncertain. Germline-derived CDR1 and CDR2 are LNHNV and YYDKDF (reference sequence). This CDR3 is 13 amino acids long. V was clipped by 0 bases and J by 3 bases, with 6 bases between them. The CDR3 coding sequence is TGTGCCACCAGCAGAGATCTTGGCTACGAGCAGTACTTC. Translated, it gives CATSRDLGYEQYF.

V gene TRBV19 combines with J gene TRBJ1-2; 12 positions match TRBD1. Germline lookup yields CDR1 LNHDA and CDR2 SQIVND (reference sequence). Trimming took 5 bases from V and 6 from J; bases not matched to a gene: 10. The CDR3 covers 16 residues. In DNA, the CDR3 is TGTGCCAGTAGTTCCACCGGGACAGGGGGCTTGAATGGCTACACCTTC. This encodes CASSSTGTGGLNGYTF.

This sequence joins TRBV5-5 and TRBJ1-5; unclear D gene. This CDR3 comprises 15 residues. V lost 4 bases, J lost 4 bases, and 15 bases lay in between. The germline V gene has CDR1 SGHKS and CDR2 YYEKEE (reference sequence). Here the CDR3 reads CASSQWATVNQPQHF. In DNA, the CDR3 is TGTGCCAGCAGCCAATGGGCTACAGTAAATCAGCCCCAGCATTTT.

This clone appeared a few times. The CDR3 bases are TGTGCCAGCAGTCCATACAGGGACGATACTGAAGCTTTCTTT. Its protein is CASSPYRDDTEAFF. V and J are TRBV27 and TRBJ1-1; D may be TRBD1 (6 bases). Germline CDR1 is MNHEY and CDR2 is SMNVEV (reference sequence). V was pared by 5 bases and J by 5 bases, with 15 bases between. The CDR3 has 14 residues.

The chain is built from TRBV5-5 and TRBJ1-5; no clear D gene. V was cut by 4 bases and J by 5 bases, with 16 bases left in between. The CDR3 has 15 amino acids. Germline V CDR1 and CDR2: SGHKS, YYEKEE (reference sequence). For the CDR3, the DNA is TGTGCCAGCAGCGGGAGTTCCCAGAGCGATCAGCCCCAGCATTTT. It yields the protein CASSGSSQSDQPQHF.

The sample holds one count of this clone. The V and J genes are TRBV6-5 and TRBJ1-1, with D uncertain. Trimming removed 0 bases from V and 4 bases from J, with 12 bases in between. CDR1 is MNHEY and CDR2 is SVGAGI in the germline V gene. The CDR3 spans 15 residues. In DNA form, the CDR3 reads TGTGCCAGCAGTTACTCCCTCGTCCGGACCACTGAAGCTTTCTTT. Its protein product is CASSYSLVRTTEAFF.

V and J are TRBV7-3 and TRBJ1-1; D may be TRBD1 (5 bases). The CDR3 extends over 13 amino acids. Germline CDR1 is SGHTA and CDR2 is FQGTGA. V was trimmed by 5 bases and J by 2 bases, leaving 9 bases between them. The CDR3 is CASSPRVNTEAFF. The CDR3 DNA is TGTGCCAGCAGCCCCAGGGTTAACACTGAAGCTTTCTTT.

CDR3 protein: CASNPVSGLGTNQPQHF. The CDR3 nucleotides read TGTGCCAGCAACCCCGTTTCAGGCTTAGGCACTAATCAGCCCCAGCATTTT. The rearrangement uses TRBV6-2 or TRBV6-3 and TRBJ1-5, with D uncertain. CDR1 and CDR2 (germline): MNHEY, SVGEGT. This CDR3 has 17 residues. V lost 7 bases, J lost 4 bases, and 23 bases lay in between.

The chain recombines TRBV4-3 with TRBJ2-5, with no clear D. Per the germline V gene, CDR1 is LGHNA and CDR2 is YSLEER. The CDR3 length is 14 residues. V was cut by 5 bases and J by 6 bases, with 16 bases left in between. The CDR3 DNA reads TGCGCCAGCAGCTTTCGACGCGCTGCACAGACCCAGTACTTC. It codes for CASSFRRAAQTQYF.

CDR3 protein: CASSIQGSTGELFF. The CDR3 coding sequence is TGTGCCAGTAGTATCCAGGGGAGCACCGGGGAGCTGTTTTTT. V and J are TRBV19 and TRBJ2-2, with a weak D call TRBD1 (6 bases). This CDR3 spans 14 amino acids. Germline CDR1 and CDR2: LNHDA and SQIVND (reference sequence). Trimming took off 3 bases at V and 4 bases at J, with 9 bases between the two ends. Full variable domain (outside the CDR3, taken from reference TRBV19 and TRBJ2-2): DGGITQSPKYLFRKEGQNVTLSCEQNLNHDAMYWYRQDPGQGLRLIYYSQIVNDFQKGDIAEGYSVSREKKESFPLTVTSAQKNPTAFYLCASSIQGSTGELFFGEGSRLTVL.

This sequence joins TRBV13 and TRBJ2-7; 7 bases are a match to TRBD1. CDR3 size: 14 residues. The V gene's germline CDR1 is PRHDT and CDR2 FYEKMQ (reference sequence). Germline trimming cut 0 bases from V and 3 bases from J; bases unmatched to any gene: 2. The CDR3 coding sequence is TGTGCCAGCAGCTTAGGACAGGGGCACTACGAGCAGTACTTC. It is translated as CASSLGQGHYEQYF.

The chain joins TRBV2 to TRBJ2-2; 11 bases agree with TRBD2. Germline CDR1 reads SNHLY; CDR2 reads FYNNEI. J was trimmed by 3 bases and V by 3 bases; bases with no gene match: 6. This CDR3 contains 17 residues. The CDR3 is CASSEGSGRAHTGELFF. The CDR3 nucleotides read TGTGCCAGCAGTGAGGGTAGCGGGAGGGCCCACACCGGGGAGCTGTTTTTT.